This T cell receptor (beta chain) was obtained from a study of cytomegalovirus exposure and HLA in healthy donors. As for the study in general: Early on, a data release was issued that held roughly 80 million unique TCRs from HLA-typed donors. Genotyping of roughly 400 donors showed that over 65% belonged to the Caucasian-associated ancestry cluster. Study conclusions and caveats: A later analysis linked a missense variant in DCLRE1C to the trimming of TCR beta V and J genes.

The primer mix had 60 Vbeta and 13 Jbeta primers. Some clones are missing from TCRdb's copy, which holds only in-frame ones; the method was immunoSEQ multiplex PCR. The sample carries more than 80,000 clones, around 82% recorded once. CDR1 is SGHVS, CDR2 FQNEAQ, per germline. Trimming removed 4 bases from V and 2 bases from J, with 14 bases in between. CDR3 length equals 15 residues. This clone was seen a few times. The target antigen is unknown. The sequence was collected from a man aged 50 to 60 in good health and CMV-seronegative. Sequenced: PBMCs. The V call is TRBV7-8, the J call TRBJ1-2; D possibly corresponds to TRBD1 (6 bases). CDR3 nucleotide sequence: TGTGCCAGCAGCTCGTGGACAGACCGGAACTATGGCTACACCTTC. As protein: CASSSWTDRNYGYTF.